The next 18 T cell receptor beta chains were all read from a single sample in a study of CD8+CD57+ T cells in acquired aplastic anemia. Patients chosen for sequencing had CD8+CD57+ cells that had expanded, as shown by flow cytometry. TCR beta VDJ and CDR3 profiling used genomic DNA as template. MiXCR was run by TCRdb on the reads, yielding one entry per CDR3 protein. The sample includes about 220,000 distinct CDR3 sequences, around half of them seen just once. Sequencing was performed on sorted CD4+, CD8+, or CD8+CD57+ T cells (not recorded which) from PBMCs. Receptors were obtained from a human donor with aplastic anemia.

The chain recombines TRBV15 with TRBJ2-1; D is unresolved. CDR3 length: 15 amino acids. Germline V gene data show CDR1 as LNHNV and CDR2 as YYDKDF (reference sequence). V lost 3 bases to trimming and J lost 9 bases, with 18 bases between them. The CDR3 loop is CATSSEMGTGTEQFF. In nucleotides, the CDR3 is TGTGCCACCAGCAGTGAGATGGGTACCGGCACTGAGCAGTTCTTC.

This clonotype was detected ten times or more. The CDR3 DNA is TGTGCCAGCAGCACCTCATACACCGGGGAGCTGTTTTTT. Encoded protein: CASSTSYTGELFF. V usage is TRBV11-2 and J usage is TRBJ2-2; no clear D gene. Per the germline V gene, CDR1 is SGHAT and CDR2 is FQNNGV. Trimming removed 5 bases at V and 3 bases at J, with 7 bases between. The CDR3 consists of 13 residues.

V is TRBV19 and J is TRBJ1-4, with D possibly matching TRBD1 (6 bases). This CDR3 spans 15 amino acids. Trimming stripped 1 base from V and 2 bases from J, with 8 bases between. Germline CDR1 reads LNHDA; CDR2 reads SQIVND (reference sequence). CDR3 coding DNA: TGTGCCAGTAGTATAGGGGGGGCCACTAATGAAAAACTGTTTTTT. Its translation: CASSIGGATNEKLFF.

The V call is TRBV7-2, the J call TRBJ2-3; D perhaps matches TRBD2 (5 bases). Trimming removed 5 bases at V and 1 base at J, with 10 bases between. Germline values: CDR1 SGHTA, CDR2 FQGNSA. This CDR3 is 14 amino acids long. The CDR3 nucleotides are TGTGCCAGCAGCGGGGAGAGGGGCACAGATACGCAGTATTTT. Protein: CASSGERGTDTQYF.

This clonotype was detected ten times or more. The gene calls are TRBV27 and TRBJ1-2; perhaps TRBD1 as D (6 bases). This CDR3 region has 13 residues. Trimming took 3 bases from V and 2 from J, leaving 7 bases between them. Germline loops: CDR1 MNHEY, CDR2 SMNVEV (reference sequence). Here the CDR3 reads CASSFTGNYGYTF. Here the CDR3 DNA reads TGTGCCAGCAGTTTCACAGGGAACTATGGCTACACCTTC.

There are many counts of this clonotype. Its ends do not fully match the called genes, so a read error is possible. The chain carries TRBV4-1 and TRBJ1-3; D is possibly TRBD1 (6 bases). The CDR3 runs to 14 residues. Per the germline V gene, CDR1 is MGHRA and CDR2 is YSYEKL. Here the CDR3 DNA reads TGTGCCAGCAGCCAAGGGGGGGCTGGAAACACCATATATTTT. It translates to CASSQGGAGNTIYF.

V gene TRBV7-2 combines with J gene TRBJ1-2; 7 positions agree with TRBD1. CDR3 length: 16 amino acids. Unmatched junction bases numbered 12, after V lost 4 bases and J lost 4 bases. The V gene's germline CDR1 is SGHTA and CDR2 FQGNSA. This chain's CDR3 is CASSSPTTGRAYGYTF. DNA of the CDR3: TGTGCCAGCAGCTCCCCTACGACAGGGAGAGCCTATGGCTACACCTTC. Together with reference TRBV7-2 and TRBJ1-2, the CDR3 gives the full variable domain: GAGVSQSPSNKVTEKGKDVELRCDPISGHTALYWYRQSLGQGLEFLIYFQGNSAPDKSGLPSDRFSAERTGGSVSTLTIQRTQQEDSAVYLCASSSPTTGRAYGYTFGSGTRLTVV.

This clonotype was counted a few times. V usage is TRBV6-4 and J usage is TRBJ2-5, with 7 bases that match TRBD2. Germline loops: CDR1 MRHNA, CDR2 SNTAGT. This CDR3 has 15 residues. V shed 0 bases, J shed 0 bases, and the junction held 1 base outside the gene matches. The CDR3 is CASSDSSGDQETQYF. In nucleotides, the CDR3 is TGTGCCAGCAGTGACTCAAGCGGGGACCAAGAGACCCAGTACTTC.

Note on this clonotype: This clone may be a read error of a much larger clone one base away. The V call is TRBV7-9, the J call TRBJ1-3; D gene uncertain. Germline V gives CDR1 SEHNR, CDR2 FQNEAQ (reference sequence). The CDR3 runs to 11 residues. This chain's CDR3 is CAGSPGNTIYF. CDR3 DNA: TGTGCCGGCAGCCCTGGAAACACCATATATTTT.

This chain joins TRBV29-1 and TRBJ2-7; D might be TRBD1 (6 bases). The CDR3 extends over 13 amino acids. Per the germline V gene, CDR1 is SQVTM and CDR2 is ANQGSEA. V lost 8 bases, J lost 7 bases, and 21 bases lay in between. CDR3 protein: CSFQTGESGEQYF. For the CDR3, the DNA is TGCAGCTTCCAGACAGGTGAGTCGGGGGAGCAGTACTTC.

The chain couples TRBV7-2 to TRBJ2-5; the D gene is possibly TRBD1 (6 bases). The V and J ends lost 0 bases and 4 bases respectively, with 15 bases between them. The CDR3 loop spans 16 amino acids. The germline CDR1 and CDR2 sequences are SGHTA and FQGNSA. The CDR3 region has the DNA TGTGCCAGCAGCTTAGCGCTAAGGGGCAGGGGAGAGACCCAGTACTTC. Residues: CASSLALRGRGETQYF.

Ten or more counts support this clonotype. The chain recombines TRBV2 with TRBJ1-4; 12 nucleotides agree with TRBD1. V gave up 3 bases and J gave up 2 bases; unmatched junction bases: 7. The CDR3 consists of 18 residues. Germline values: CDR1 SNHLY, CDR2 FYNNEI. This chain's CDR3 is CASSDRDRGRGTNEKLFF. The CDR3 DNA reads TGTGCCAGCAGTGACCGGGACAGGGGGCGAGGTACTAATGAAAAACTGTTTTTT.

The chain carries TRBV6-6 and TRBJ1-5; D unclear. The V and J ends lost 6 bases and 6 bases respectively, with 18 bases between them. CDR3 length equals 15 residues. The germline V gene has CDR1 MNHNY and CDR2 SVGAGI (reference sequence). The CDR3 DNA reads TGTGCCAGCAGAACTCAACGGGTTACCGCTCAGCCCCAGCATTTT. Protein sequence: CASRTQRVTAQPQHF.

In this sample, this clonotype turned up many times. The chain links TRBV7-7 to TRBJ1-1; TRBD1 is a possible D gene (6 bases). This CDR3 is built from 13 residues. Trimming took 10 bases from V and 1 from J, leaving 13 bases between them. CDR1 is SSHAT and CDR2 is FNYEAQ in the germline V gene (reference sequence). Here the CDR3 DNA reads TGTGCCACGGCGCGGGGGCCGAACACTGAAGCTTTCTTT. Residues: CATARGPNTEAFF. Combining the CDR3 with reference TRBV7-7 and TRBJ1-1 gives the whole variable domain GAGVSQSPRYKVTKRGQDVTLRCDPISSHATLYWYQQALGQGPEFLTYFNYEAQPDKSGLPSDRFSAERPEGSISTLTIQRTEQRDSAMYRCATARGPNTEAFFGQGTRLTVV.

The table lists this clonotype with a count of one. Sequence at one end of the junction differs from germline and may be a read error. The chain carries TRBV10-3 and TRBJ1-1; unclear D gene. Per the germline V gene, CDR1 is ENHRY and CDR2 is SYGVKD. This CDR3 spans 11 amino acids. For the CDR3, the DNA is TGTGCCACCAGTGATAACACTGAAGCTTTCTTT. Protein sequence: CATSDNTEAFF.

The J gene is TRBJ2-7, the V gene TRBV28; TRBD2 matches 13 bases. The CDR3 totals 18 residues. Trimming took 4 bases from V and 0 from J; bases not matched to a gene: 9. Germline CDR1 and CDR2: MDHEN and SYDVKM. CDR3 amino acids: CASSSKETSGRTSYEQYF. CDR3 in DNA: TGTGCCAGCAGTTCGAAGGAGACTAGCGGGAGGACCTCCTACGAGCAGTACTTC.

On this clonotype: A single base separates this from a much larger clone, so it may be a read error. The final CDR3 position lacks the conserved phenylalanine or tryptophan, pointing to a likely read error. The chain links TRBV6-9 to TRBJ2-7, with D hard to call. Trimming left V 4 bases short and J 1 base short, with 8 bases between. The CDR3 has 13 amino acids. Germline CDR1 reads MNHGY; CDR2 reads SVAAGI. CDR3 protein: CASSLYSSYEQYL. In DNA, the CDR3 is TGTGCCAGCAGTTTGTACAGTTCCTACGAGCAGTACCTC.

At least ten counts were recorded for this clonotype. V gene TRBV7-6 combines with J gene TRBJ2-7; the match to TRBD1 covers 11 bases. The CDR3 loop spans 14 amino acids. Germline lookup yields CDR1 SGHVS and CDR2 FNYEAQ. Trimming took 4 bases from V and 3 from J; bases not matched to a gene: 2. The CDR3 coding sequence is TGTGCCAGCAGCTCCGGGACAGGGGGCTACGAGCAGTACTTC. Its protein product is CASSSGTGGYEQYF.